This T cell receptor (beta chain) was profiled in a study of circulating and synovial CD4+ cells in juvenile arthritis. Some clones are missing from TCRdb's copy, which holds only in-frame ones; the method was immunoSEQ multiplex PCR. The table includes under 40,000 clones, about 94% detected once. This receptor was obtained from a human donor with juvenile idiopathic arthritis. Source material: CD4+ T cells from blood.

The CDR3 sequence is CAATGATYEQYF. As DNA, the CDR3 is TGTGCCGCGACAGGTGCCACCTACGAGCAGTACTTC. V usage is TRBV10-3 and J usage is TRBJ2-7, with D possibly being TRBD1 (6 bases). The V end lost 11 bases, the J end lost 2 bases, and 13 bases lay between the germline ends. The length of the CDR3 is 12 residues. Germline CDR1 ENHRY, CDR2 SYGVKD.